These T cell receptor beta chains were read from a single sample in a study of blood T cell repertoires in COVID-19. Generated by immunoSEQ multiplex PCR, the TCRdb table keeps only in-frame clones and is missing some. The sample records 90,000 or so clones, approximately 85% being singletons. Sequenced material: peripheral blood. The receptors here all came from a human donor in a cohort sampled during active COVID-19. Both conserved end residues are part of each CDR3. Size is stated for part of the rows, as once, few or many counts, or as a class when the clone is expanded.

abundance,v_gene,j_gene,CDR3aa
NA,TRBV7-9,TRBJ1-4,CASSLPGTTHEKLFF
many,TRBV11-2,TRBJ1-1,CASSRPARVNTEAFF
NA,TRBV29-1,TRBJ1-3,CSVKTRLNFNTIYF
NA,TRBV6-6,TRBJ1-2,CASSSDGQGVWGYTF
NA,TRBV2,TRBJ2-3,CASSVGLAGADTQYF
NA,TRBV2,TRBJ2-1,CASRGTSGVGGIF
NA,TRBV13,TRBJ2-2,CASSSTLRGYTGELFF
NA,TRBV5-5,TRBJ1-1,CASSLEAGNTEAFF
NA,TRBV5-1,TRBJ2-7,CASSLVGTGANEQYF
NA,TRBV9,TRBJ2-3,CASSAYNTDTQYF
NA,TRBV4-3,TRBJ2-7,CASSQDRGYEQYF
NA,TRBV10-3,TRBJ2-1,CAISEGLAGGPMYEQFF
NA,TRBV6-2/TRBV6-3,TRBJ2-2,CASSLGRGPGGTGELFF
NA,TRBV4-1,TRBJ1-2,CASSQALNYGYTF
NA,TRBV10-3,TRBJ2-5,CAISESGPETQYF
NA,TRBV4-2,TRBJ1-1,CASSQDPGNTEAFF
NA,TRBV2,TRBJ2-5,CASSSGGAETQYF
NA,TRBV10-3,TRBJ2-7,CASRTSGSLGYEQYF
NA,TRBV6-1,TRBJ2-7,CASSERRAGGSEQYF
NA,TRBV6-6,TRBJ1-5,CASYYGQLSNQPQHF
NA,TRBV19,TRBJ1-5,CASVGQASNQPQHF